This TCR beta chain was recorded in a study of blood T cells in healthy people across ages. Findings and limits, study-wide: Reliance upon unsorted PBMCs precluded definitive naive versus antigen-experienced comparison.

This CDR3 contains 15 residues. CDR1 is ENHRY, CDR2 SYGVKD, per germline. V lost 7 bases and J 1 base, leaving 17 bases between the germline ends. To note about this clonotype: What it recognizes is unknown.

It was with a sample-barcoded 5' primer and a J-beta primer mix that a second PCR of about 6 to 12 cycles was run. Every cDNA molecule bore a tag from a template-switch adaptor containing 12 random nucleotides. MiXCR, run by TCRdb on the 5' RACE reads, gives a single entry per CDR3 protein. The sample gives some 860,000 distinct CDR3 sequences, more than 50% of which show up once; more than 25% is in the top ten. The receptor's source is a middle-aged man in good health. The V and J genes are TRBV10-3 and TRBJ2-7, with D unclear. Sequencing used blood. Here the CDR3 DNA reads TGTGCCATCAAAGACTCGGCAGCCGCATCCTACGAGCAGTACTTC. Translation gives CAIKDSAAASYEQYF.